These T cell receptor beta chains were read from a single sample in a study of shared clonotypes between healthy human individuals. Assay: immunoSEQ multiplex PCR; the TCRdb copy retains only in-frame clones and omits some. Of about 2.1 million clones listed, under 95% are singletons. The sequencing sample was made of naive CD8+ T cells from PBMCs. Receptor source: a man aged 18 to 30 in good health. Some clones in this sample may be carry-over from other donors' samples. CDR3s include the opening cysteine and the closing phenylalanine or tryptophan. A D gene is named only where the DNA matches it firmly. The listing skips clone size in some rows; elsewhere it reads once, few, many or a size class.

TRBJ2-3,TRBV2,.,.,CASSRRPDTQYF,TGTGCCAGCAGTCGAAGGCCAGATACGCAGTATTTT
TRBJ2-1,TRBV28,once,.,CASSLFPLPGHGNEQFF,TGTGCCAGCAGTTTATTCCCCTTGCCGGGACACGGCAATGAGCAGTTCTTC
TRBJ2-2,TRBV27,.,.,CASSTGGFGELFF,TGTGCCAGCAGTACGGGGGGCTTCGGGGAGCTGTTTTTT
TRBJ2-2,TRBV19,once,.,CASSIDLEGGELFF,TGTGCCAGTAGTATAGATCTAGAGGGAGGGGAGCTGTTTTTT
TRBJ2-3,TRBV5-8,.,TRBD1,CASSLPPGQGWADTQYF,TGTGCCAGCAGCCTCCCCCCGGGACAGGGGTGGGCAGATACGCAGTATTTT
TRBJ1-5,TRBV28,once,.,CASSQFQSNQPQHF,TGTGCCAGCAGTCAGTTCCAGAGCAATCAGCCCCAGCATTTT
TRBJ1-2,TRBV5-4,.,TRBD1,CASSGDSYGYTF,TGTGCCAGCAGCGGGGACAGCTATGGCTACACCTTC
TRBJ2-1,TRBV18,.,.,CASSPKTDNNEQFF,TGTGCCAGCTCACCAAAGACAGATAACAATGAGCAGTTCTTC
TRBJ2-5,TRBV19,.,TRBD1,CASSTGGRYQETQYF,TGTGCCAGTAGTACAGGGGGCCGGTACCAAGAGACCCAGTACTTC
TRBJ2-2,TRBV10-3,.,TRBD2,CAISKGLAVVNTGELFF,TGTGCCATCAGCAAGGGACTAGCGGTTGTGAACACCGGGGAGCTGTTTTTT
TRBJ1-2,TRBV29-1,.,.,CSVEDWRRAPSYGYTF,TGCAGCGTTGAAGATTGGAGGCGGGCTCCTTCCTATGGCTACACCTTC
TRBJ1-1,TRBV28,.,TRBD1,CASSLDRVGTEAFF,TGTGCCAGCAGTCTGGACAGGGTGGGAACTGAAGCTTTCTTT
TRBJ2-7,TRBV27,.,.,CASSFGGVYEQYF,TGTGCCAGCAGTTTTGGTGGGGTATACGAGCAGTACTTC
TRBJ2-2,TRBV2,once,.,CASSEGTRTGELFF,TGTGCCAGCAGTGAAGGGACAAGAACCGGGGAGCTGTTTTTT
TRBJ2-5,TRBV10-2,.,TRBD2,CASSESWEGRGETQYF,TGCGCCAGCAGTGAGTCGTGGGAGGGTAGAGGAGAGACCCAGTACTTC
TRBJ2-3,TRBV11-2,.,.,CASSLDLSGTDTQYF,TGTGCCAGCAGCTTAGATCTGAGCGGCACAGATACGCAGTATTTT
TRBJ2-5,TRBV11-2,.,TRBD1,CASSHRQGADQETQYF,TGTGCCAGCAGCCATCGACAGGGGGCCGACCAAGAGACCCAGTACTTC
TRBJ2-1,TRBV28,.,.,CASSTYRTRPSSYNEQFF,TGTGCCAGCAGCACATACCGGACGCGACCGAGCTCCTACAATGAGCAGTTCTTC
TRBJ2-2,TRBV6-5,.,.,CASSFSGNTGELFF,TGTGCCAGCAGTTTTAGCGGTAACACCGGGGAGCTGTTTTTT
TRBJ1-1,TRBV6-5,.,.,CASSYREGTEAFF,TGTGCCAGCAGTTATAGAGAAGGGACCGAAGCTTTCTTT
TRBJ1-2,TRBV27,.,.,CASSLRQYYGYTF,TGTGCCAGCAGTTTGAGGCAGTACTATGGCTACACCTTC
TRBJ2-5,TRBV7-7,.,.,CASSLVPKPDQETQYF,TGTGCCAGCAGCTTAGTTCCCAAGCCTGACCAAGAGACCCAGTACTTC
TRBJ2-3,TRBV7-9,.,.,CASSSSGLRTDTQYF,TGTGCCAGCAGCTCTTCCGGGTTACGCACAGATACGCAGTATTTT
TRBJ2-1,TRBV11-2,.,.,CASSLEDIVYNEQFF,TGTGCCAGCAGCTTAGAAGACATCGTCTACAATGAGCAGTTCTTC
TRBJ2-1,TRBV27,.,TRBD2,CASSLLWREKSNEQFF,TGTGCCAGCAGTTTATTGTGGCGGGAGAAAAGTAATGAGCAGTTCTTC
TRBJ1-1,TRBV27,.,.,CASSLTADTEAFF,TGTGCCAGCAGCCTTACCGCGGACACTGAAGCTTTCTTT
TRBJ2-5,TRBV29-1,.,.,CSGGGPGETQYF,TGCAGTGGAGGAGGGCCGGGAGAGACCCAGTACTTC
TRBJ2-7,TRBV11-2,.,.,CASSLAAQGGEQYF,TGTGCCAGCAGCTTAGCGGCTCAGGGAGGCGAGCAGTACTTC
TRBJ2-7,TRBV5-8,.,.,CASSLDDGISYEQYF,TGTGCCAGCAGCTTGGATGACGGGATCTCCTACGAGCAGTACTTC
TRBJ2-6,TRBV10-2,.,.,CASSVSGANVLTF,TGCGCCAGCAGTGTGTCTGGGGCCAACGTCCTGACTTTC
TRBJ2-2,TRBV9,.,.,CASRQERNTGELFF,TGTGCCAGCCGTCAGGAGCGCAACACCGGGGAGCTGTTTTTT
TRBJ2-7,TRBV2,.,.,CASSDGRGAPLEQYF,TGTGCCAGCAGTGACGGGCGAGGGGCCCCCTTGGAGCAGTACTTC
TRBJ2-1,TRBV9,.,TRBD2,CASSSAGFDEQFF,TGTGCCAGCAGTTCAGCGGGATTCGATGAGCAGTTCTTC
TRBJ2-1,TRBV7-3,.,.,CASSLTGGLYNEQFF,TGTGCCAGCAGCTTAACTGGGGGACTCTACAATGAGCAGTTCTTC
TRBJ2-7,TRBV7-9,.,TRBD2,CASRLSGLPYEQYF,TGTGCCAGCAGATTATCGGGACTACCCTACGAGCAGTACTTC
TRBJ2-1,TRBV27,.,TRBD1,CASRHPGQGSINEQFF,TGTGCCAGCAGACACCCGGGACAGGGGTCGATCAATGAGCAGTTCTTC
TRBJ1-2,TRBV28,.,.,CASSFPGSFSYGYTF,TGTGCCAGCAGTTTCCCCGGCAGCTTTTCCTATGGCTACACCTTC
TRBJ2-5,TRBV7-9,.,.,CASREGGEETQYF,TGTGCCAGCAGAGAGGGCGGCGAAGAGACCCAGTACTTC
TRBJ2-6,TRBV9,few,.,CASSVTGANVLTF,TGTGCCAGCAGCGTAACTGGGGCCAACGTCCTGACTTTC
TRBJ2-1,TRBV30,once,TRBD2,CAWSQSPTSGREYNEQFF,TGTGCCTGGAGTCAAAGCCCGACTAGCGGGAGGGAATACAATGAGCAGTTCTTC
TRBJ2-1,TRBV30,.,TRBD2,CAWKPAAGGRKVEQFF,TGTGCCTGGAAACCGGCGGCGGGGGGCAGGAAAGTTGAGCAGTTCTTC
TRBJ1-1,TRBV7-9,.,TRBD1,CASSPGTGGVNTEAFF,TGTGCCAGCAGTCCCGGGACAGGGGGCGTGAACACTGAAGCTTTCTTT
TRBJ1-1,TRBV4-2,once,TRBD1,CASSPVGQGVTTEAFF,TGTGCCAGCAGCCCCGTGGGCCAGGGGGTGACCACTGAAGCTTTCTTT
TRBJ2-3,TRBV5-4,.,TRBD2,CASSPGGGVADTQYF,TGTGCCAGCAGCCCGGGGGGTGGCGTGGCAGATACGCAGTATTTT
TRBJ2-2,TRBV10-2,.,TRBD2,CASSDPLTSGNTGELFF,TGCGCCAGCAGTGACCCGTTGACTAGCGGAAACACCGGGGAGCTGTTTTTT
TRBJ2-2,TRBV6-6,.,.,CASNSRLGAGELFF,TGTGCCAGCAACAGCCGCTTGGGCGCCGGGGAGCTGTTTTTT
TRBJ1-1,TRBV6-6,.,.,CASSYSLGGNTEAFF,TGTGCCAGCAGTTACTCGTTGGGGGGGAACACTGAAGCTTTCTTT
TRBJ1-2,TRBV9,.,TRBD1,CASSPRTGDMGYGYTF,TGTGCCAGCAGCCCGCGGACAGGGGACATGGGCTATGGCTACACCTTC
TRBJ2-2,TRBV12-5,few,.,CASGAGRTGELFF,TGTGCTAGTGGTGCCGGACGAACCGGGGAGCTGTTTTTT
TRBJ1-1,TRBV12-5,.,.,CASGFGGRDTEAFF,TGTGCTAGTGGTTTTGGGGGCCGGGACACTGAAGCTTTCTTT
TRBJ2-7,TRBV5-6,.,.,CASSAGSRNEQYF,TGTGCCAGCAGCGCAGGGAGTAGGAACGAGCAGTACTTC
TRBJ2-4,TRBV27,.,.,CASSWGDTTKNIQYF,TGTGCCAGCAGTTGGGGGGACACAACCAAAAACATTCAGTACTTC
TRBJ2-3,TRBV9,.,TRBD1,CASSLPGRDRESTDTQYF,TGTGCCAGCAGCCTGCCCGGACGGGACAGGGAAAGCACAGATACGCAGTATTTT
TRBJ1-1,TRBV6-6,.,TRBD1,CASSMQQGLDTEAFF,TGTGCCAGCAGTATGCAACAGGGGTTGGACACTGAAGCTTTCTTT
TRBJ2-3,TRBV5-1,.,TRBD1,CASSLRDRAVSSTDTQYF,TGCGCCAGCAGCTTACGGGACAGGGCCGTCTCTAGCACAGATACGCAGTATTTT
TRBJ2-3,TRBV5-8,.,.,CASSWARGGTDTQYF,TGTGCCAGCAGCTGGGCCCGCGGGGGCACAGATACGCAGTATTTT